This T cell receptor (beta chain) was captured in a study of CD8+CD57+ T cells in acquired aplastic anemia. Previously, flow cytometry had revealed CD8+CD57+ cell expansion in the patients chosen for sequencing. Germline V CDR1 and CDR2: DFQATT, SNEGSKA (reference sequence). There are 17 residues in the CDR3. This clonotype was seen a handful of times. What it recognizes is unknown. The template for TCR beta VDJ and CDR3 sequence profiling was genomic DNA. TCRdb ran MiXCR on the reads and lists one entry per CDR3 protein. The sample has around 430,000 distinct CDR3 sequences; around a third are singletons. Study-wide points: Patients and controls had in common 25 to 35 CD8+ CDR3 sequences.

The clonotype originates from a human donor with aplastic anemia. This chain connects TRBV20-1 to TRBJ2-1; D is possibly TRBD1 (7 bases). The sample comprised sorted CD4+, CD8+, or CD8+CD57+ T cells (not recorded which) from PBMCs. The CDR3: CSLNGQANFLAVNEQFF. In DNA, the CDR3 is TGCAGCCTAAACGGACAGGCCAACTTTTTAGCGGTCAATGAGCAGTTCTTC.